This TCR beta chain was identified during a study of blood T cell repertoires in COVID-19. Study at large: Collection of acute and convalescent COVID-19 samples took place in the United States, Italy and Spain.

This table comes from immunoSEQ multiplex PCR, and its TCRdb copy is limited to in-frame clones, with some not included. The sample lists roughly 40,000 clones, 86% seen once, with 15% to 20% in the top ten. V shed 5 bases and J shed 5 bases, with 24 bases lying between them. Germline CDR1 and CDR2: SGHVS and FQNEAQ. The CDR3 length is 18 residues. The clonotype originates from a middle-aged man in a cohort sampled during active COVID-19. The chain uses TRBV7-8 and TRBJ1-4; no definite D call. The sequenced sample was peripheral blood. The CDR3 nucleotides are TGTGCCAGCAGCGCGTTCCCGGACGGACTCCGGGCGAATGAAAAACTGTTTTTT. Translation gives CASSAFPDGLRANEKLFF.